This T cell receptor (beta chain) was retrieved from a study of shared clonotypes between healthy human individuals. 200 to 250 ng DNA, tens of thousands of T cell genomes, went into each sorted-subset replicate PCR. Per the authors' pipeline: Sequence data from immunoSEQ were junction-only and lacked quality scores; consequently, filtering differed. Assay used: immunoSEQ multiplex PCR; TCRdb lists only in-frame clones, some missing. The V and J calls and the clone size are those of that table, but D and trimming were determined from the DNA. The table includes under 1,100,000 clones, roughly 80% detected once. General study points: Non-shared clonotypes displayed generation probabilities falling below those of clonotypes present in all four donors.

Every donor, a Caucasian adult, lived in Nashville, Tennessee. To note about this clone: Antigen specificity is unknown.

This CDR3 spans 17 amino acids. J lost 4 bases, V lost 4 bases, and 6 bases had no gene match. Germline V gives CDR1 MGHRA, CDR2 YSYEKL. The V and J genes are TRBV4-1 and TRBJ2-5; 16 bases agree with TRBD2. The sequence was obtained from a man between 18 and 29 years old in good health. The sequencing sample was made of memory CD4+ T cells sorted from blood. Subset here: CD45RA-negative fraction. The CDR3 sequence: CASSLSGTSGGGETQYF. The DNA of the CDR3 is TGCGCCAGCAGCCTATCCGGGACTAGCGGGGGGGGAGAGACCCAGTACTTC.